The 8 T cell receptor beta chains below were found in one sample sequenced in a study of blood T cell repertoires in COVID-19. Repertoires were generated with immunoSEQ multiplex PCR, while TCRdb's copy carries only in-frame clones and drops some. Among tens of thousands of clones listed, around 79% were seen once. The sequencing sample was made of peripheral blood. The receptors were sampled from a woman in her forties or fifties with active or convalescent COVID-19.

This chain connects TRBV3-1 (or the pseudogene TRBV3-2) to TRBJ2-5; D ambiguous. This CDR3 has 14 residues. The germline CDR1 and CDR2 sequences are LGHDT and YNNKEL (reference sequence). V lost 1 base to trimming and J lost 1 base, with 7 bases between them. The CDR3 reads CASSQVVGQETQYF. Here the CDR3 DNA reads TGTGCCAGCAGCCAAGTCGTCGGCCAAGAGACCCAGTACTTC.

The rearrangement uses TRBV6-5 and TRBJ2-5; D is unresolved. The CDR3 sequence is 12 residues long. Germline V CDR1 and CDR2: MNHEY, SVGAGI. V shed 9 bases and J shed 0 bases, with 8 bases lying between them. The CDR3 coding sequence is TGTGCCAGTCAACAGTACCAAGAGACCCAGTACTTC. Translating it yields CASQQYQETQYF.

This chain uses TRBV11-2 with TRBJ2-1, with 7 bases aligning to TRBD2. The CDR3 consists of 15 residues. Losses at the gene ends were 6 bases for V and 4 bases for J; bases not matched to a gene: 9. Germline assignment: CDR1 SGHAT and CDR2 FQNNGV. The CDR3 DNA is TGTGCCAGCAGGTCAACTAGCGCCCAGTACAATGAGCAGTTCTTC. Its protein product is CASRSTSAQYNEQFF.

The rearrangement uses TRBV21-1 and TRBJ2-2; TRBD1 is taken as the D call from the table, unchecked against the DNA. TRBV21-1 is given as a pseudogene. The CDR3 loop spans 17 amino acids. The chain's CDR3 is CASSKGRDRFNDGELFF. DNA of the CDR3: TGTGCCAGCAGCAAAGGGCGGGACAGGTTCAACGACGGGGAGCTGTTTTTT.

This clone was seen more than once but under ten times. The J gene is TRBJ1-6, the V gene TRBV29-1; D remains ambiguous. With 6 bases removed from V and 0 bases from J, the gap between germline ends came to 6 bases. This CDR3 contains 13 residues. Germline V gene data show CDR1 as SQVTM and CDR2 as ANQGSEA. This CDR3 reads CSVTSSYNSPLHF. The CDR3 nucleotides are TGCAGCGTCACCAGCTCCTATAATTCACCCCTCCACTTT.

V usage is TRBV2 and J usage is TRBJ2-5; a possible D gene is TRBD1 (5 bases). Germline CDR1 is SNHLY and CDR2 is FYNNEI. This CDR3 has 14 amino acids. V lost 4 bases and J lost 5, with 14 bases in between. CDR3 in DNA: TGTGCCAGCAGTGTGGTGGGGCAGAAGGAGACCCAGTACTTC. Translation: CASSVVGQKETQYF. Drawing the rest from reference TRBV2 and TRBJ2-5, the complete variable domain is EPEVTQTPSHQVTQMGQEVILRCVPISNHLYFYWYRQILGQKVEFLVSFYNNEISEKSEIFDDQFSVERPDGSNFTLKIRSTKLEDSAMYFCASSVVGQKETQYFGPGTRLLVL.

This chain links TRBV4-2 with TRBJ1-2, with TRBD1 identical over 7 bases. V lost 1 base to trimming and J lost 6 bases; unmatched junction nucleotides: 8. Looked up from germline, CDR1 is LGHNA and CDR2 is YNFKEQ. The CDR3 sequence is 15 residues long. The CDR3 protein is CASSQAWDSKHGYTF. The CDR3 nucleotides read TGTGCCAGCAGCCAAGCTTGGGACAGTAAACATGGCTACACCTTC.

To note about this clone: The same CDR3 also results from other DNA sequences found in this sample. The chain is built from TRBV11-2 and TRBJ2-5; the D is unclear. Germline assignment: CDR1 SGHAT and CDR2 FQNNGV. CDR3 length equals 11 residues. The ends were cut back, 5 bases at V and 3 bases at J, with 4 bases in the middle. The CDR3 nucleotides read TGTGCCAGCAGCCCTAAAGAGACCCAGTACTTC. Translation gives CASSPKETQYF. Looking up the rest from reference TRBV11-2 and TRBJ2-5 gives the full variable domain: EAGVAQSPRYKIIEKRQSVAFWCNPISGHATLYWYQQILGQGPKLLIQFQNNGVVDDSQLPKDRFSAERLKGVDSTLKIQPAKLEDSAVYLCASSPKETQYFGPGTRLLVL.